This TCR beta chain was sequenced in a study of beta chain features in type 1 diabetes. Overall study results and limits: Highly expressing activated T cells could be over-counted with a cDNA template.

After removal of 3 bases from V and 4 bases from J, the junction contained 6 bases not matched to a gene. The CDR3 is made up of 14 amino acids. Germline V gene sequence: CDR1 GTSNPN, CDR2 SVGIG (reference sequence). Expressed TCRB transcripts got sequenced, as all isolated RNA was reverse transcribed. Generated by immunoSEQ multiplex PCR, the TCRdb table keeps only in-frame clones and is missing some. In the table there are under 500,000 clones, around 30% of which are singletons. With regard to this clone: Its target is not known.

The clonotype was recovered from a man aged 18 to 30 in good health. The chain joins TRBV30 to TRBJ2-1, with 7 bases fitting TRBD1. The sequencing sample was made of naive CD4+ T cells from blood. In DNA, the CDR3 is TGTGCCTGGAGCCCGGGACAGAATTACAATGAGCAGTTCTTC. Amino acid sequence: CAWSPGQNYNEQFF.